These 5 T cell receptor beta chains were all obtained from the same sample, sequenced in a study of blood T cell repertoires in COVID-19 (dated by TCRdb to the early 2020s). Libraries were constructed by the immunoSEQ multiplex PCR assay. This is the immuneACCESS table as TCRdb keeps it, with only in-frame sequences that have V and J called. A part of the clones is gone; compared with another copy, unresolved V genes explain less than half, and the rest is unexplained. This sample is represented by roughly 70,000 clones; 87% of them were singletons. Clones ranked in the top ten supply 15% to 20% of the sample. Sequencing was done on a sample of peripheral blood. These receptors were taken from a woman older than 75 with acute or convalescent COVID-19.

The chain employs TRBV19 and TRBJ1-1; 7 bases agree with TRBD1. The CDR3 sequence is 14 residues long. The germline CDR1 and CDR2 sequences are LNHDA and SQIVND (reference sequence). With 7 bases clipped from V and 7 bases from J, the junction kept 12 bases outside the gene matches. The CDR3 bases are TGTGCCAGTACTTCACCACAGGGGAAGTATGAAGCTTTCTTT. It is translated as CASTSPQGKYEAFF.

This chain connects TRBV5-4 to TRBJ1-1, with D uncertain. CDR3 size: 14 residues. The ends were cut back, 1 base at V and 0 bases at J, with 7 bases in the middle. Germline CDR1 reads SGHNT; CDR2 reads YYREEE (reference sequence). CDR3 in amino acids: CASSLSIMNTEAFF. The CDR3 region has the DNA TGTGCCAGCAGCTTGTCTATCATGAACACTGAAGCTTTCTTT.

This rearrangement joins TRBV3-1 (or the pseudogene TRBV3-2) to TRBJ1-5; 7 bases match TRBD1. Germline CDR1 and CDR2: LGHDT and YNNKEL (reference sequence). The V gene end was trimmed by 0 bases and the J gene end by 4 bases; junction bases not matched to a gene: 12. The CDR3 covers 18 residues. In nucleotides, the CDR3 is TGTGCCAGCAGCCAAGATCTAGGGGGCGGAGGGTGGAATCAGCCCCAGCATTTT. Its translation: CASSQDLGGGGWNQPQHF.

The rearrangement links TRBV5-4 to TRBJ2-5; 7 bases fit TRBD2. V lost 4 bases, J lost 5 bases, and 8 bases stayed unmatched. The CDR3 loop spans 14 amino acids. Germline lookup yields CDR1 SGHNT and CDR2 YYREEE (reference sequence). The CDR3 DNA follows: TGTGCCAGCAGCCACCTTGGGAGGGTCGAGACCCAGTACTTC. Its translation is CASSHLGRVETQYF.

The chain couples TRBV24-1 to TRBJ2-3; perhaps TRBD1 as D (5 bases). The germline V gene encodes CDR1 KGHDR and CDR2 SFDVKD. CDR3 length: 13 amino acids. V shed 6 bases and J shed 2 bases, with 8 bases lying between them. CDR3 loop: CATSLGATDTQYF. DNA for the CDR3: TGTGCCACCAGTCTAGGGGCCACAGATACGCAGTATTTT.